This T cell receptor beta chain was recorded in a study of patients and donors after allogeneic stem cell transplantation. Germline-derived CDR1 and CDR2 are SQVTM and ANQGSEA. The length of the CDR3 is 15 residues. The trim removed 5 bases at V and 7 bases at J, leaving 11 bases unmatched. TCRdb recomputed calls from the RT-PCR reads with MiXCR, one row per CDR3 protein. Of hundreds of thousands of distinct CDR3 sequences listed, roughly 16% are singletons. The V call is TRBV29-1, the J call TRBJ2-1; TRBD2 matches at 10 bases. Input material: blood, either unsorted or a sorted T cell fraction (not recorded which). The receptor's source is a human donor who was either an allogeneic HSCT recipient or a stem cell or donor lymphocyte infusion donor (not recorded which). It is not recorded whose cells these are; they may come from a transplant donor. The CDR3 loop reads CSVRSSGSPGNEQFF. The CDR3 DNA follows: TGCAGCGTTAGATCTAGCGGGAGCCCCGGGAATGAGCAGTTCTTC.